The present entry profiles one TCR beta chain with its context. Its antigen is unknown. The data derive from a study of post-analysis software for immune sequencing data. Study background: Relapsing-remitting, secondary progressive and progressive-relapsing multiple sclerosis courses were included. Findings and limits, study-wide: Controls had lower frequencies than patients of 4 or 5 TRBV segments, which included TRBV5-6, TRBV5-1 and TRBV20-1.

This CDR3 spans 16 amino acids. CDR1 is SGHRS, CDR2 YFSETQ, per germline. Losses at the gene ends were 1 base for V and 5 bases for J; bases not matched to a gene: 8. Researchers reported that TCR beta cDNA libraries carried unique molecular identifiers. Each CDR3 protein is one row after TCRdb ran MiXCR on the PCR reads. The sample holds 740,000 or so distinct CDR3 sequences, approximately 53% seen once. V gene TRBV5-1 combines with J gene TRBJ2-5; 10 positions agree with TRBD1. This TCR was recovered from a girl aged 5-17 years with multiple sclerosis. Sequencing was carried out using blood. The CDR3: CASSLSWDRGSETQYF. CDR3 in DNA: TGCGCCAGCAGCTTGTCGTGGGACAGGGGCAGCGAGACCCAGTACTTC.